This T cell receptor beta chain was recorded in a study of T cells in Graves' hyperthyroidism and ophthalmopathy. Findings of the study overall: Also found in blood were most expanded thyroid clonotypes above 0.001.

If no ophthalmopathy progression occurred within 18 months, Graves' hyperthyroidism was stable. Amplified regions were TCR beta CDR3 sequences from RNA transcripts. Using the HTBI primer set, a first-round RT-PCR was run on the TCR CDR3. Using its own MiXCR run on the multiplex PCR reads, TCRdb lists one record per CDR3 protein. The data show about 590,000 distinct CDR3 sequences, with 15% to 19% seen just once and 6.5% to 8% held by the top ten. In this sample, this clonotype turned up many times. Its target is not known. The specimen sequenced was blood. The TCR was taken from a woman under 40 with Graves' hyperthyroidism.

For the CDR3, the DNA is TGTGCCAGCTCACCCCGAGGCGGGGCAACTAATGAAAAACTGTTTTTT. The encoded protein is CASSPRGGATNEKLFF. V and J are TRBV18 and TRBJ1-4; D is unresolved. The germline CDR1 and CDR2 sequences are KGHSH and LQKENI. The CDR3 loop spans 16 amino acids. Trimming took off 3 bases at V and 0 bases at J, with 11 bases between the two ends.